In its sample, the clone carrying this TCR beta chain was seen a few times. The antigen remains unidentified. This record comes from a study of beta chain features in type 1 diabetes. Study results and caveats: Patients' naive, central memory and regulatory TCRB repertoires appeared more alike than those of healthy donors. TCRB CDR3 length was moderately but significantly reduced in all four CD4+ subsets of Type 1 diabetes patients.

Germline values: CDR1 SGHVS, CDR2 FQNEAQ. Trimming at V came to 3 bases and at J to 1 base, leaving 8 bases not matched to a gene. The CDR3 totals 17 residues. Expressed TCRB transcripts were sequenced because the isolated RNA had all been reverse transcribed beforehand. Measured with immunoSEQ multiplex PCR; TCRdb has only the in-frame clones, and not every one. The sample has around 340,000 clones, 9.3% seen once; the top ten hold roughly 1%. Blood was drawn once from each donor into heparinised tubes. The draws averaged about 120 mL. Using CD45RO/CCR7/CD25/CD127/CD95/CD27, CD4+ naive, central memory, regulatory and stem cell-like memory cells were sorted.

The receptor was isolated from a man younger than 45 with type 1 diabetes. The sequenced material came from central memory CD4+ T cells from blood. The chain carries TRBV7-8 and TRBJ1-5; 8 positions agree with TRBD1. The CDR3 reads CASSLRTGQGSNQPQHF. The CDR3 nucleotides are TGTGCCAGCAGCTTGCGGACAGGACAGGGCAGCAATCAGCCCCAGCATTTT.